The 16 T cell receptor beta chains given below trace back to one sample, sequenced in a study of tumor and adjacent non-tumor tissue in lung cancer. This sample's RNA came from whole unsorted tissue. TCRbeta libraries were built with three rounds of nested PCR, modified from ARM-PCR. TCRdb independently ran MiXCR on the multiplex PCR reads; one entry per CDR3 protein. Among more than 85,000 distinct CDR3 sequences listed, around 80% were seen once. The sequencing input was lung tumor tissue. All receptors come from a woman in her sixties with non-small cell lung cancer.

Of note for this clonotype: A clone one base away is much larger, so this may be a read error. V and J are TRBV12-3 or TRBV12-4 and TRBJ1-2, with D unclear. V gave up 5 bases and J gave up 2 bases, with 12 bases separating them. CDR3 size: 14 residues. The CDR3 sequence: CASSPDKLNYGYTF. CDR3 bases: TGTGCCAGCAGTCCCGACAAACTAAACTATGGCTACACCTTC.

This chain joins TRBV19 and TRBJ1-1, with TRBD1 matching over 7 bases. CDR3 length: 14 residues. V gave up 8 bases and J gave up 12 bases; unmatched junction bases: 18. The V gene's germline CDR1 is LNHDA and CDR2 SQIVND (reference sequence). CDR3 sequence reads: CASEDRAGDTATFF. The CDR3 coding sequence is TGTGCCAGTGAAGACAGGGCGGGAGACACCGCCACTTTCTTT.

Worth noting for this clonotype: Compared with germline, one end of the junction differs, possibly owing to a read error. V gene TRBV5-1 combines with J gene TRBJ2-1; TRBD2 matches at 8 bases. CDR1 and CDR2 (germline): SGHRS, YFSETQ. The CDR3 runs 16 residues. The CDR3 loop reads CARSLEGAGGVEEQFF. In DNA, the CDR3 is TGCGCCAGGAGCTTGGAAGGTGCGGGAGGTGTAGAGGAGCAGTTCTTC.

On this clonotype: One end of the junction is discordant with germline, which a read error may explain. This chain links TRBV4-1 with TRBJ2-5; D possibly corresponds to TRBD1 (5 bases). The CDR3 has 15 residues. Germline V CDR1 and CDR2: MGHRA, YSYEKL. The CDR3 here is CASNQVLAGLETQYF. In DNA, the CDR3 is TGTGCCAGCAACCAAGTTTTGGCAGGGTTGGAGACCCAGTACTTC.

This clonotype has ten or more counts. In nucleotides, the CDR3 is TGTGCCAGCAGTTCTCGGACCCGCCGACTGTTTTTT. Its protein product is CASSSRTRRLFF. The rearrangement joins TRBV6-2 or TRBV6-3 to TRBJ1-4; no clear D gene. From germline, CDR1 is MNHEY and CDR2 SVGEGT. This CDR3 is 12 amino acids long. V lost 4 bases, J lost 13 bases, and 13 bases lay in between.

Many counts were recorded for this clonotype. V and J are TRBV12-3 or TRBV12-4 and TRBJ1-3; a possible D gene is TRBD1 (6 bases). CDR3 length: 14 amino acids. Trimming stripped 7 bases from V and 4 bases from J, with 14 bases between. In DNA form, the CDR3 reads TGTGCCAGCAAAATAGGGGGGGCGGGAAACACCATATATTTT. Its protein is CASKIGGAGNTIYF.

The gene calls are TRBV6-1 and TRBJ2-7; the D gene is possibly TRBD2 (6 bases). The V end lost 4 bases, the J end lost 3 bases, and 13 bases lay between the germline ends. This CDR3 is built from 14 residues. Germline CDR1 MNHNS, CDR2 SASEGT. CDR3 bases: TGTGCCAGCAGTGTGGAACTAGCCTACTACGAGCAGTACTTC. Amino acid sequence: CASSVELAYYEQYF.

In the case of this clonotype: Since no conserved phenylalanine or tryptophan closes the CDR3, a read error is the likely cause. The V and J genes are TRBV20-1 and TRBJ2-2; D tentatively reads TRBD1 or TRBD2 (6 bases each). From germline, CDR1 is DFQATT and CDR2 SNEGSKA (reference sequence). The CDR3 length is 15 residues. This CDR3 reads CSARATGRGTGKLFI. The CDR3 DNA reads as TGCAGTGCTAGAGCCACAGGGCGGGGCACCGGGAAGCTGTTTATT.

The CDR3 DNA follows: TGCAGTGCTAGAGAATGGGGGCGTGGAGTGGCCTACGAGCAGTACTTC. It is translated as CSAREWGRGVAYEQYF. The rearrangement uses TRBV20-1 and TRBJ2-7; TRBD1 is a possible D gene (6 bases). Between the trimmed V and J ends, which lost 0 bases and 2 bases, there was a span of 17 bases. The CDR3 loop spans 16 amino acids. CDR1 and CDR2 (germline): DFQATT, SNEGSKA (reference sequence).

Turning to this clonotype: One base away lies a much larger clone, so this may be a sequencing read error. This chain joins TRBV20-1 and TRBJ2-2, with TRBD2 identical over 12 bases. J lost 4 bases, V lost 3 bases, and 9 bases had no gene match. The CDR3 is 17 residues long. The V gene's germline CDR1 is DFQATT and CDR2 SNEGSKA (reference sequence). The CDR3 DNA follows: TGCAGTGCTAGTTTACCTAGCGGGAGGGCCGGCACCGGGGAGCTGTTTTTT. It encodes CSASLPSGRAGTGELFF.

A remark on this clonotype: A clone one base away is much larger, so this may be a read error. This CDR3 fails to terminate in the conserved phenylalanine or tryptophan, so it likely reflects a read error. The V gene is TRBV10-2, the J gene TRBJ2-7; D is possibly TRBD1 or TRBD2 (5 bases each). Germline V lookup: CDR1 WSHSY, CDR2 SAAADI. The ends were cut back, 11 bases at V and 9 bases at J, with 26 bases in the middle. This CDR3 spans 14 amino acids. The CDR3 nucleotides are TGCGCCTCCTCTAGGGGTCCAGGGAGTGAATGGCAGTACTAC. Its translation is CASSRGPGSEWQYY.

About this clonotype: Germline is not matched at one junction end, which may reflect a read error. The gene calls are TRBV6-5 and TRBJ1-5, with a tentative D call TRBD1 (6 bases). The CDR3 extends over 16 amino acids. Germline assignment: CDR1 MNHEY and CDR2 SVGAGI. Written as DNA, the CDR3 is TGTGCGAGCAGTGCCAGGACAGTTTATAGCAATCAGCCCCAGCTGTTT. This sequence encodes CASSARTVYSNQPQLF.

Worth noting for this clonotype: This may arise from a read error, as a much more abundant clone is one base away. This rearrangement joins TRBV20-1 to TRBJ2-1; 8 bases are shared with TRBD1. The CDR3 runs 15 residues. CDR1 and CDR2 from the germline V gene are DFQATT and SNEGSKA (reference sequence). In DNA form, the CDR3 reads TGCAGTGTTAGAGCTCAGGGGGCACCCCCCAATGAGCAGTTCTTC. It specifies CSVRAQGAPPNEQFF.

With regard to this clonotype: It is likely a read error, because the conserved phenylalanine at the end of the CDR3 is missing. V gene TRBV11-1 combines with J gene TRBJ2-2; the match to TRBD2 covers 9 bases. The germline gives CDR1 SGHAT, CDR2 FQDESV (reference sequence). The CDR3 has 17 amino acids. The CDR3 DNA is TGTGCCAGCAGCCCGCGATTAGCGGGAGAATCCACCGAGGAGCTGTTTTTA. Amino acids: CASSPRLAGESTEELFL.

The chain uses TRBV24-1 and TRBJ2-7; no firm D call. V dropped 4 bases and J dropped 0 bases, with 15 bases sitting between them. There are 16 residues in the CDR3. Germline-derived CDR1 and CDR2 are KGHDR and SFDVKD. DNA of the CDR3: TGTGCCACCAGTGACCTTATCATCTACCCCTCCTACGAGCAGTACTTC. This gives the protein CATSDLIIYPSYEQYF.

A remark on this clonotype: The junction departs from the called germline gene at one end, perhaps through a read error. The chain has TRBV12-3 or TRBV12-4 and TRBJ2-7; 8 nucleotides line up with TRBD1. The CDR3 has 12 residues. CDR3 region: CTSGGQAYEQYF. The CDR3 DNA follows: TGTACCAGTGGGGGACAGGCCTACGAGCAGTACTTC.